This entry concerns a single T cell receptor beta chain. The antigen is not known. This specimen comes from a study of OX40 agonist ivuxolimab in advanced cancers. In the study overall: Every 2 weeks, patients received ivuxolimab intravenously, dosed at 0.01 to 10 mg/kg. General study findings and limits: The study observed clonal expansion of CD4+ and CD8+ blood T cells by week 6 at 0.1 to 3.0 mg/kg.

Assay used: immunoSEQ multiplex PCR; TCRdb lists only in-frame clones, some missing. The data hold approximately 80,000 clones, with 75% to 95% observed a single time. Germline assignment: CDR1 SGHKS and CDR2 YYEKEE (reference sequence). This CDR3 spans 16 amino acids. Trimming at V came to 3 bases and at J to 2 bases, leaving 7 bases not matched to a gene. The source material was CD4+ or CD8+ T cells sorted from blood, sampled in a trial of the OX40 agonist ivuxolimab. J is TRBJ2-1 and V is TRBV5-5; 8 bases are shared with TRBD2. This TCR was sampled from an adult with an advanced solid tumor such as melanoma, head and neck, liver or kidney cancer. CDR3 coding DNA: TGTGCCAGCAGCTCAATAGCGGGACTCACCTACAATGAGCAGTTCTTC. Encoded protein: CASSSIAGLTYNEQFF.